The rows below give T cell receptor beta chains drawn from one sample of a study of blood T cell repertoires in COVID-19. Libraries were prepared by immunoSEQ multiplex PCR; TCRdb keeps only in-frame clonotypes and omits some of them. The repertoire holds 55,000 to 85,000 clones, with more than 60% as singletons. The material sequenced was peripheral blood. Receptors originate from a man aged 60 to 69 with acute or convalescent COVID-19. Both conserved end residues are part of each CDR3. The D gene is left open where the match is weak. Some rows have no size entry. The others give once, few or many, or a class for an expanded clone.

d_call	cdr3_length	v_call	j_call	clone_size	cdr3_nt	cdr3_aa
-	16	TRBV25-1	TRBJ2-3	-	TGTGCCAGCAGCTCCCTCCTCCCGGAGTCCACAGATACGCAGTATTTT	CASSSLLPESTDTQYF
-	15	TRBV5-1	TRBJ1-4	once	TGCGCCAGCAGCTATCTGACAGCTCGTAATGAAAAACTGTTTTTT	CASSYLTARNEKLFF
-	14	TRBV7-9	TRBJ2-1	-	TGTGCCAGCAGCTTGGGTCTAGCTTTGGATGAGCAGTTCTTC	CASSLGLALDEQFF
-	14	TRBV6-6	TRBJ1-1	few	TGTGCCAGCAGTTCTTGGGGAGGGGAGACTGAAGCTTTCTTT	CASSSWGGETEAFF
TRBD1	17	TRBV28	TRBJ1-2	-	TGTGCCAGCGGAACAGGGGGGGGAACTTCGACTAACTATGGCTACACCTTC	CASGTGGGTSTNYGYTF
TRBD1	15	TRBV14	TRBJ1-1	-	TGTGCCAGCAGCCAAGGGACAGGGCTACACACTGAAGCTTTCTTT	CASSQGTGLHTEAFF
TRBD2	15	TRBV6-4	TRBJ2-3	-	TGTGCCAGCAGTCTTTCCAGCGGGGGGACAGATACGCAGTATTTT	CASSLSSGGTDTQYF
-	13	TRBV2	TRBJ1-5	-	TGTGCCAGCAGTGCTGACAGTAATCAGCCCCAGCATTTT	CASSADSNQPQHF
-	17	TRBV5-4	TRBJ2-5	-	TGTGCCAGCAGCTCCCCCAACTTACATCGAGGGCCGGAGACCCAGTACTTC	CASSSPNLHRGPETQYF
TRBD1	19	TRBV6-1	TRBJ2-3	once	TGTGCCAGCAGTGATTTGCCGGGACAGGGGACCTCTAGCACAGATACGCAGTATTTT	CASSDLPGQGTSSTDTQYF
-	15	TRBV2	TRBJ1-5	many	TGTGCCAGCAATCTTAATTTGGCGAGGGATCAGCCCCAGCATTTT	CASNLNLARDQPQHF
TRBD2	16	TRBV11-2	TRBJ2-1	-	TGTGCCAGCAGCTTTGCACTAGCGGGGAGATACAATGAGCAGTTCTTC	CASSFALAGRYNEQFF
-	15	TRBV29-1	TRBJ2-6	-	TGCAGCTTCGAAACAGGGATCCCTGGGGCCAACGTCCTGACTTTC	CSFETGIPGANVLTF
TRBD1	17	TRBV28	TRBJ1-1	-	TGTGCCAGCACAGAAGTACAGGGGTGGGGGAAGAACACTGAAGCTTTCTTT	CASTEVQGWGKNTEAFF
-	13	TRBV18	TRBJ1-2	-	TGTGCCAGCTCGCCGCCCTCCCCGGGGGGCTACACCTTC	CASSPPSPGGYTF
-	15	TRBV5-1	TRBJ2-5	-	TGCGCCAGCAGCTTGCCAGCAGGGATTCAGGAGACCCAGTACTTC	CASSLPAGIQETQYF
TRBD2	15	TRBV7-2	TRBJ2-5	once	TGTGCCAGCAGCTTATTGGGACTAGTGGGGGAGACCCAGTACTTC	CASSLLGLVGETQYF
-	16	TRBV5-1	TRBJ2-1	-	TGCGCCAGCAGCTTGGGTTCAGGGGGGTTTTACAATGAGCAGTTCTTC	CASSLGSGGFYNEQFF
TRBD2	18	TRBV7-9	TRBJ2-5	-	TGTGCCAGCAGCCGCCCCGGGGGTAGCGGGGAAAACCAAGAGACCCAGTACTTC	CASSRPGGSGENQETQYF
-	11	TRBV2	TRBJ1-1	-	TGTGCCGTAAAATTGAACACTGAAGCTTTCTTT	CAVKLNTEAFF
-	14	TRBV5-4	TRBJ2-5	-	TGTGCCAGCAGCTCGGATTTCGGCGGAGAGACCCAGTACTTC	CASSSDFGGETQYF
-	13	TRBV7-9	TRBJ1-1	-	TGTGCCAGCAGCTTAGGAGAGAACACTGAAGCTTTCTTT	CASSLGENTEAFF
-	14	TRBV27	TRBJ2-3	-	TGTGCCAGCAGTTTAGCAGGGACAAGCGATACGCAGTATTTT	CASSLAGTSDTQYF
TRBD1	14	TRBV7-9	TRBJ1-5	-	TGTGCCAGCAGCACGGGACAGGGATTTCAGCCCCAGCATTTT	CASSTGQGFQPQHF
TRBD2	15	TRBV30	TRBJ2-1	-	TGTGCCTGGAGCCGCCTAGCGGCGTCTCTCAATGAGCAGTTCTTC	CAWSRLAASLNEQFF
TRBD1	13	TRBV7-3	TRBJ1-5	few	TGTGCCAGCAGCACTATGACAGGGGAGCCCCAGCATTTT	CASSTMTGEPQHF
TRBD2	15	TRBV10-1	TRBJ2-3	-	TGCGCCAGCAGAGTCGGGACTAGCGAGAGAGATACGCAGTATTTT	CASRVGTSERDTQYF
-	15	TRBV4-2	TRBJ1-2	-	TGTGCCAGCAGCCAAGAGGGGGCAGGAAACTATGGCTACACCTTC	CASSQEGAGNYGYTF
-	14	TRBV7-9	TRBJ2-2	few	TGTGCCAGCAGCCGCGACAGACTCACCGGGGAGCTGTTTTTT	CASSRDRLTGELFF
TRBD1	14	TRBV24-1	TRBJ2-7	few	TGTGCCACCCAAGGGGGCCCCTTTCCCTACGAGCAGTACTTC	CATQGGPFPYEQYF
-	13	TRBV7-9	TRBJ2-6	-	TGTGCCAGCAGCTCTACCGGGGCCAACGTCCTGACTTTC	CASSSTGANVLTF
TRBD2	12	TRBV11-3	TRBJ2-1	-	TGTGCCAGCAGCTTAGCCGGCGGGGGGCAGTTCTTC	CASSLAGGGQFF
TRBD2	21	TRBV3-1/TRBV3-2	TRBJ2-7	-	TGTGCCAGCAGCCAAGATCCCACCACAAGGACTAGCGGGAGGAGCTTCTACGAGCAGTACTTC	CASSQDPTTRTSGRSFYEQYF
-	14	TRBV6-5	TRBJ2-1	-	TGTGCCAGCAGTTACGAGGCTAGCGCGAGTGAGCAGTTCTTC	CASSYEASASEQFF